This T cell receptor (beta chain) was obtained from a study of T cell changes during pregnancy in multiple sclerosis (dated by TCRdb to about 2019). At the level of the whole study: The study examined how the T cell repertoire changed over the course of pregnancy in women with multiple sclerosis.

Library preparation was by the immunoSEQ multiplex PCR assay. Drawn from immuneACCESS, this table holds only the in-frame rearrangements with V and J called that TCRdb kept. Clones are partly lost; checked studies trace under half to an unresolved V gene and leave the rest unexplained. For this sample the table gives about 64,000 clones, of which more than 90% were detected only once. Together, the top ten hold roughly 1.3% of the sample. About this clone itself: No cognate antigen has been identified for it. Base quality data are lacking; no much larger clone is found one base away.

The CDR3 spans 12 residues, from the cysteine through the phenylalanine. Here the CDR3 DNA is all that survives: 36 bases in frame from base 1. CDR1 and CDR2 (SGHRS, YFSETQ) derive from the germline V gene. The germline ends are 8 bases apart after V is trimmed by 3 bases and J by 6 bases. The V gene is TRBV5-1 and the J gene is TRBJ2-3; no D gene can be assigned with confidence. This receptor was taken from a female donor with multiple sclerosis, enrolled in a pregnancy study. The input for sequencing was peripheral blood, taken in the second trimester of pregnancy. The nucleotide sequence reads TGCGCCAGCAGCTGGTTCCAGGATACGCAGTATTTT. The resulting protein is CASSWFQDTQYF.